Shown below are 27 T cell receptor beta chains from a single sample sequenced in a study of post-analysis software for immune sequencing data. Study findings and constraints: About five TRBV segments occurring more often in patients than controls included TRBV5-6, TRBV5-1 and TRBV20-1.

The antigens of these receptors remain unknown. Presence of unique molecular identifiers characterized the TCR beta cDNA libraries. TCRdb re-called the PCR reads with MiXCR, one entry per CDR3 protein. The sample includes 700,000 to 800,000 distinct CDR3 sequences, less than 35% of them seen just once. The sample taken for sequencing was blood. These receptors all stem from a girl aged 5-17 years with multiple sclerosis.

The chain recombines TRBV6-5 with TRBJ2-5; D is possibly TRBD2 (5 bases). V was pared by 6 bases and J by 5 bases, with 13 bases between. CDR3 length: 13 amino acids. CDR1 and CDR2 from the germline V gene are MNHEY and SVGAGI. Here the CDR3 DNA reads TGTGCCAGCAGGCGAGGGATCCCGGAGACCCAGTACTTC. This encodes CASRRGIPETQYF.

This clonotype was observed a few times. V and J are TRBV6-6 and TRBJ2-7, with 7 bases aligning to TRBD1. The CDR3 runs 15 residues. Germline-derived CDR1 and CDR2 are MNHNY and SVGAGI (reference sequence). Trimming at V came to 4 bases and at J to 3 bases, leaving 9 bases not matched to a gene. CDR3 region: CASSSSIRGSYEQYF. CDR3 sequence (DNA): TGTGCCAGCAGTTCCTCCATCAGGGGGAGCTACGAGCAGTACTTC.

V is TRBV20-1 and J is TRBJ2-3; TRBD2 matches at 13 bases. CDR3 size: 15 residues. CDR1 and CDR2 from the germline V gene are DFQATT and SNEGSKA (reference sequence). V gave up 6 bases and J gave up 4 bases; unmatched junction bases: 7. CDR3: CSARTSGRGADTQYF. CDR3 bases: TGCAGTGCGAGGACTAGCGGGAGAGGCGCAGATACGCAGTATTTT.

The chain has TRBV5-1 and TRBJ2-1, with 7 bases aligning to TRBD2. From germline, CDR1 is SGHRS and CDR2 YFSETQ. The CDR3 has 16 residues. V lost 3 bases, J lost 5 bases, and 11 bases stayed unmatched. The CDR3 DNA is TGCGCCAGCAGCTCTATTATCGGGGGGTCGAACAATGAGCAGTTCTTC. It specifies CASSSIIGGSNNEQFF. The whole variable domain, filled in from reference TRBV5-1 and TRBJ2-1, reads KAGVTQTPRYLIKTRGQQVTLSCSPISGHRSVSWYQQTPGQGLQFLFEYFSETQRNKGNFPGRFSGRQFSNSRSEMNVSTLELGDSALYLCASSSIIGGSNNEQFFGPGTRLTVL.

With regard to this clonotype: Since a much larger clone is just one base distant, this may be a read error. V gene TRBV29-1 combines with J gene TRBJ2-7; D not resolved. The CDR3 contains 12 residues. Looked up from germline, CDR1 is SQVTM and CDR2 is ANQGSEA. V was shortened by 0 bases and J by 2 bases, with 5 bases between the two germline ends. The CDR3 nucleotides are TGCAGCGTTGAAGAGGGAACCTACGAGCAGTACTTC. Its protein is CSVEEGTYEQYF.

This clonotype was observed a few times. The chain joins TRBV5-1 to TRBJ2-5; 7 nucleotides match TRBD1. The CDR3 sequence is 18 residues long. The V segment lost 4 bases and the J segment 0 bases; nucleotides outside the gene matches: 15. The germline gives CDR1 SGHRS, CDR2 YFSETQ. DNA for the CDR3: TGCGCCAGCAGCAAGACAGGGAGAGAACCTTCGTACCAAGAGACCCAGTACTTC. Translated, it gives CASSKTGREPSYQETQYF.

The CDR3 loop reads CSAVGPSGPGYEQFF. In DNA, the CDR3 is TGCAGTGCCGTTGGACCTAGCGGACCAGGGTATGAGCAGTTCTTC. The chain combines TRBV20-1 with TRBJ2-1, with 7 positions matching TRBD2. Germline CDR1 is DFQATT and CDR2 is SNEGSKA (reference sequence). The CDR3 totals 15 residues. Trimming took 6 bases from V and 8 from J; bases not matched to a gene: 16.

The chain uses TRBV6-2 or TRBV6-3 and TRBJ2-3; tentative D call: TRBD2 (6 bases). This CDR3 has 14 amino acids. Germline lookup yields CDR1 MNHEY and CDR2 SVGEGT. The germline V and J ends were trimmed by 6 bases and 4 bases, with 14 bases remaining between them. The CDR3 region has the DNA TGTGCCAGCAGCGCGGACCAGCGGGCAGATACGCAGTATTTT. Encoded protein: CASSADQRADTQYF.

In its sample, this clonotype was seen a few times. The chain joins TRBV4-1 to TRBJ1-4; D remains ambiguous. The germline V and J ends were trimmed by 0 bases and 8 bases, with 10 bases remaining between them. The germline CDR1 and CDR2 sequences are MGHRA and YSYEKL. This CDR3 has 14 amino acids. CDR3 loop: CASSQDRSWEKLFF. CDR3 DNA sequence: TGCGCCAGCAGCCAAGATCGGTCCTGGGAAAAACTGTTTTTT.

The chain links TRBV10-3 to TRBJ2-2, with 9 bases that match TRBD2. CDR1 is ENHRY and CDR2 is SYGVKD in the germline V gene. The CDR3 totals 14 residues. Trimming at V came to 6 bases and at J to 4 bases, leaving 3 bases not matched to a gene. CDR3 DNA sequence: TGTGCCATCAGAGCGGGAGGTATCACCGGGGAGCTGTTTTTT. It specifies CAIRAGGITGELFF.

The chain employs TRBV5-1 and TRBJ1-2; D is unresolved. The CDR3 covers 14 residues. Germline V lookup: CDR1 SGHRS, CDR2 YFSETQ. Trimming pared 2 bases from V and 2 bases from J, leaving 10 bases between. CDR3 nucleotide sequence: TGCGCCAGCAGCTTAGAAGATGCAAACTATGGCTACACCTTC. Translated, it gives CASSLEDANYGYTF.

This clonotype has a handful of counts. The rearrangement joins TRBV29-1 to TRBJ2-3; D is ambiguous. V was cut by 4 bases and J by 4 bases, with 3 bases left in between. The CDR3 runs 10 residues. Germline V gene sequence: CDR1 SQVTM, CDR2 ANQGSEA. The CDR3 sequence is CSVGADTQYF. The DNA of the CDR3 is TGCAGCGTTGGGGCAGATACGCAGTATTTT.

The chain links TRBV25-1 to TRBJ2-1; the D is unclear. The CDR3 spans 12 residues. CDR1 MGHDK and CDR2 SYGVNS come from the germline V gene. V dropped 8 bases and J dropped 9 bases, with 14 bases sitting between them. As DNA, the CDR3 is TGTGCCAGCGGCGCCCCAGCAATTGAGCAGTTCTTC. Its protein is CASGAPAIEQFF.

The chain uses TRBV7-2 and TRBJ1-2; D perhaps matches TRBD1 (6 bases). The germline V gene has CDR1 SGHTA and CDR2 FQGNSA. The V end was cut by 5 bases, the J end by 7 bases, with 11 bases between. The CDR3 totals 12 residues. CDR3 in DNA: TGTGCCAGCAGCCTACAGGGTCTTGGCTACACCTTC. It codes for CASSLQGLGYTF.

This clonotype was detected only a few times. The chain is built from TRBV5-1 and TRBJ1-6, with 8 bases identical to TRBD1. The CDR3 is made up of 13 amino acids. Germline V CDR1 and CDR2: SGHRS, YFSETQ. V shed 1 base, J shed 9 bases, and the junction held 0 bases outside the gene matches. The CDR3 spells CASSLQGASPLHF. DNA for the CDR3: TGCGCCAGCAGCTTGCAGGGGGCTTCACCCCTCCACTTT.

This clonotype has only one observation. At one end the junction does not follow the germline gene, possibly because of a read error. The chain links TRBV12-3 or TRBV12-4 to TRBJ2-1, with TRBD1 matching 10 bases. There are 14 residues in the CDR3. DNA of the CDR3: TGTACCAGCAGTTCGGGACAGGGGAGCAATGAGCAGTTCTTC. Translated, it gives CTSSSGQGSNEQFF.

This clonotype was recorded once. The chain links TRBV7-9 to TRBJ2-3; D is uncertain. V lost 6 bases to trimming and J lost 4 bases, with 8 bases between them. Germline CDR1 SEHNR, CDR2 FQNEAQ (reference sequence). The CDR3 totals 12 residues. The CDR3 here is CASSWRPDTQYF. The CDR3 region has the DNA TGTGCCAGCAGTTGGCGGCCAGATACGCAGTATTTT.

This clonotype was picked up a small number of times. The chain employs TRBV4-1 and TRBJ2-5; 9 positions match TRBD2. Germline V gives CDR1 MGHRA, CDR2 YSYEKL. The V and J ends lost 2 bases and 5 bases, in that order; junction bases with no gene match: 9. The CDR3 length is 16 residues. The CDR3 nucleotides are TGCGCCAGCAGCCAATCAGGGGGACTAGCATCCGAGACCCAGTACTTC. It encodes CASSQSGGLASETQYF.

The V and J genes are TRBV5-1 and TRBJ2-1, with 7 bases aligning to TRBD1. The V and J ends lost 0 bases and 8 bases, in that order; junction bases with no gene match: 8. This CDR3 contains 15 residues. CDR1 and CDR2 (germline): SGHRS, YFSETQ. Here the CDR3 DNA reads TGCGCCAGCAGCTTGGCGGCAGGGGGTGGTGATGAGCAGTTCTTC. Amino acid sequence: CASSLAAGGGDEQFF.

The CDR3 nucleotides read TGCAGTGCTAGACTAGAAGCCTACAATGAGCAGTTCTTC. Protein sequence: CSARLEAYNEQFF. The V call is TRBV20-1, the J call TRBJ2-1, with D unclear. Deletions cut 2 bases from V and 2 bases from J, with 7 bases between. Looked up from germline, CDR1 is DFQATT and CDR2 is SNEGSKA (reference sequence). This CDR3 is built from 13 residues.

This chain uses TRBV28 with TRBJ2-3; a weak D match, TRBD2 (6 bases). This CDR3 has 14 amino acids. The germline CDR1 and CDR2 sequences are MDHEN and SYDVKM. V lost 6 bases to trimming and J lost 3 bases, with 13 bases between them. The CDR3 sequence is CASRLPGDTDTQYF. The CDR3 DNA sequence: TGTGCCAGCAGGCTCCCGGGAGATACAGATACGCAGTATTTT.

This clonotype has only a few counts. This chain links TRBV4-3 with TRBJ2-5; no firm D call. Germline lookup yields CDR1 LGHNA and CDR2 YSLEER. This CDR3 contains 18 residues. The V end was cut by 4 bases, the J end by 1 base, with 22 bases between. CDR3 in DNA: TGCGCCAGCAGCCCGAATCACCCTGTCTTGCCCCCCCAAGAGACCCAGTACTTC. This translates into CASSPNHPVLPPQETQYF.

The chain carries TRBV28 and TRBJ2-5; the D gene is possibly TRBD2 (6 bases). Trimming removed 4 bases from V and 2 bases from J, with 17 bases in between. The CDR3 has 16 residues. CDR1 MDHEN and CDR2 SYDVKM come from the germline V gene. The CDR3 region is CASSSSPGVTQETQYF. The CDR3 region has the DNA TGTGCCAGCAGTTCATCCCCGGGGGTCACTCAAGAGACCCAGTACTTC.

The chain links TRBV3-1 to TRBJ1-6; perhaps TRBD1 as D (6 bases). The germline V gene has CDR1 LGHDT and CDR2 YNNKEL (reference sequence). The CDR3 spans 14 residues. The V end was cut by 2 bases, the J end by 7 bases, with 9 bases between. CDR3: CASSQRTVNSPLHF. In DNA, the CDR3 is TGTGCCAGCAGCCAAAGGACAGTGAATTCACCCCTCCACTTT.

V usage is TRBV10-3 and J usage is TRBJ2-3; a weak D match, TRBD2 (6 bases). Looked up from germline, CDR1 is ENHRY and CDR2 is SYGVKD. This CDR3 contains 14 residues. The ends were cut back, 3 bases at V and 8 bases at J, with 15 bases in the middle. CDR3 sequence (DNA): TGTGCCATCAGTGAAGGGCGGGACGGGGTTACGCAGTATTTT. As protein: CAISEGRDGVTQYF.

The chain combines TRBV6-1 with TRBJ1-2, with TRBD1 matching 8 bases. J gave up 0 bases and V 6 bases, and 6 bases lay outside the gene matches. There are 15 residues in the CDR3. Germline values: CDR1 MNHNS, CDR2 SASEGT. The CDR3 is CASRDRAQPNYGYTF. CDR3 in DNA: TGTGCCAGCAGGGACAGGGCCCAGCCTAACTATGGCTACACCTTC.

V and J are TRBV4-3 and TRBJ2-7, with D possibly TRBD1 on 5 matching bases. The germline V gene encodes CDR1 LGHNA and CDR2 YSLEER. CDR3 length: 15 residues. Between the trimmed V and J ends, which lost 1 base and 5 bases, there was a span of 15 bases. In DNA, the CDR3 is TGCGCCAGCAGCCAAGTCGGGTCCCTGGGGCACGAGCAGTACTTC. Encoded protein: CASSQVGSLGHEQYF.